This T cell receptor (beta chain) came from a study of blood T cell repertoires in COVID-19. Study context: Donors in the United States, Italy and Spain gave samples during acute or convalescent COVID-19. Sources were T cells, B-cell-depleted T cells, or PBMCs; the material itself was cDNA or gDNA.

The Seattle patients, enrolled during active infection, were followed longitudinally. In the authors' methods: By means of reference gene primer amplification, nucleated cell counts were estimated. Clones were read by immunoSEQ multiplex PCR, and TCRdb kept only the in-frame ones, dropping some. V, J and clone size are taken as reported in that table, and D and trimming were inferred from the DNA itself. The repertoire holds 310,000 or so clones, with 91% as singletons. The length of the CDR3 is 13 residues. With 5 bases clipped from V and 4 bases from J, the junction kept 5 bases outside the gene matches. Germline CDR1 reads SEHNR; CDR2 reads FQNEAQ (reference sequence).

The rearrangement joins TRBV7-9 to TRBJ2-7; 7 bases align to TRBD1. The sequence was collected from a woman in her 30s with COVID-19, enrolled during active disease. The sequenced material came from peripheral blood. The DNA of the CDR3 is TGTGCCAGCAGCCAACAGGGGCCTTACGAGCAGTACTTC. Its protein product is CASSQQGPYEQYF.